The TCR beta chain described here comes from a study of T cells in Graves' hyperthyroidism and ophthalmopathy. Study-wide context: Peripheral blood collection took place at initial diagnosis, before any treatment.

Hyperthyroidism was newly diagnosed in patients aged 18 to 65 (duration under 2 months). Based on clinical symptoms, serum thyroxine and TRAb, thyroid ultrasound and orbital computed tomography, diagnoses were reached. This clonotype has a count of ten or more. Its target is unknown. Study-wide findings and caveats: Researchers report that a 13 V-J model separated ophthalmopathy from stable hyperthyroidism.

From RNA transcripts, TCR beta CDR3 regions were amplified. HTBI primers were employed in a first-round RT-PCR of the TCR CDR3. A single record per CDR3 protein comes from TCRdb applying MiXCR to the multiplex PCR reads. The data hold 700,000 to 950,000 distinct CDR3 sequences, with roughly 32% observed a single time. Trimming stripped 4 bases from V and 1 base from J, with 19 bases between. From germline, CDR1 is DFQATT and CDR2 SNEGSKA (reference sequence). This CDR3 contains 16 residues. This TCR was recovered from a woman between 40 and 55 years old with Graves' hyperthyroidism. Input material: blood. The V gene is TRBV20-1, the J gene TRBJ1-1; D may be TRBD1 (5 bases). The CDR3 loop is CSAKGTRGAKNTEAFF. The DNA for the CDR3 is TGCAGTGCTAAGGGGACTCGGGGAGCGAAGAACACTGAAGCTTTCTTT.